These 8 T cell receptor beta chains originate from one sample sequenced in a study of tumor and adjacent non-tumor tissue in lung cancer. This sample's RNA came from whole unsorted tissue. This non-tumor lung sample came from over 3 cm beyond the tumor edge. TCRbeta libraries were built with three rounds of nested PCR, modified from ARM-PCR. TCRdb used MiXCR to reprocess the multiplex PCR reads, holding one entry per CDR3 protein. The table has over 100,000 distinct CDR3 sequences, about 64% seen once. Sequencing input: distant non-tumor lung tissue. The receptors were sampled from a man aged 55 to 70 with non-small cell lung cancer.

As concerns this clonotype: It is likely a read error, because the conserved phenylalanine at the end of the CDR3 is missing. The rearrangement joins TRBV5-1 to TRBJ2-3; weak D call: TRBD1 (5 bases). Between the trimmed V and J ends, which lost 4 bases and 6 bases, there was a span of 18 bases. CDR1 and CDR2 (germline): SGHRS, YFSETQ. The CDR3 has 15 amino acids. The CDR3 reads CASSPQMGGADTQYV. The CDR3 coding sequence is TGCGCCAGCAGCCCCCAGATGGGTGGGGCCGATACGCAGTATGTT.

For this clonotype: A much larger clone is a single base away; this may be a read error. This chain connects TRBV6-2 or TRBV6-3 to TRBJ1-2; D remains unclear. This CDR3 contains 19 residues. Trimming left V 0 bases short and J 5 bases short, with 25 bases between. Germline CDR1 is MNHEY and CDR2 is SVGEGT. CDR3 in amino acids: CASSYSIRPGRLVWYGYTF. CDR3 DNA: TGTGCCAGCAGTTACTCGATCCGGCCAGGTCGGCTGGTCTGGTATGGCTACACCTTC.

A remark on this clonotype: One end of the junction is discordant with germline, which a read error may explain. This chain uses TRBV6-2 or TRBV6-3 with TRBJ2-5; D unclear. Germline V lookup: CDR1 MNHEY, CDR2 SVGEGT. This CDR3 spans 11 amino acids. CDR3 protein: CASNYGEIQYF. As DNA, the CDR3 is TGTGCCAGCAATTACGGAGAGATTCAGTACTTC.

Concerning this clonotype: The junction and the germline gene differ at one end; a read error may be behind it. The genes are TRBV11-1 and TRBJ2-7, with D possibly TRBD1 on 7 matching bases. This CDR3 comprises 15 residues. Germline loops: CDR1 SGHAT, CDR2 FQDESV (reference sequence). In nucleotides, the CDR3 is TGTGCCAGCAGCACTGCGGGACAGAGGCGTTACGAGCAGTACTTT. Translation gives CASSTAGQRRYEQYF. The full variable domain, with the rest looked up from reference TRBV11-1 and TRBJ2-7, is EAEVAQSPRYKITEKSQAVAFWCDPISGHATLYWYRQILGQGPELLVQFQDESVVDDSQLPKDRFSAERLKGVDSTLKIQPAELGDSAMYLCASSTAGQRRYEQYFGPGTRLTVT.

The chain employs TRBV6-1 and TRBJ1-5; 7 nucleotides align to TRBD1. Germline V CDR1 and CDR2: MNHNS, SASEGT. CDR3 length equals 16 residues. Trimming took 7 bases from V and 0 from J; bases not matched to a gene: 9. CDR3 in DNA: TGTGCCAGCAACTGCGCCACAGGGGATAGCAATCAGCCCCAGCATTTT. Translating it yields CASNCATGDSNQPQHF.

This clonotype was seen a single time. Possible read error: a much larger clone is one base away. The CDR3 spells CASSLRQDSYGYTF. Written as DNA, the CDR3 is TGTGCCAGCAGCTTGCGCCAGGACTCCTATGGCTACACCTTC. This rearrangement joins TRBV5-4 to TRBJ1-2; D is uncertain. Germline V gene data show CDR1 as SGHNT and CDR2 as YYREEE (reference sequence). Trimming shortened V by 1 base and J by 4 bases, and 11 bases separated the two germline ends. CDR3 size: 14 residues.

Remarks on this clonotype: At one end, the junction sequence differs from germline, possibly due to a read error. The genes are TRBV4-2 and TRBJ1-6; D is ambiguous. Germline loops: CDR1 LGHNA, CDR2 YNFKEQ. The CDR3 totals 16 residues. CDR3 in DNA: TGTACCAGCAGCCAAGAAGGTGACACCTATAATTCACCCCTCCATTTT. It codes for CTSSQEGDTYNSPLHF.

This clonotype was counted ten times or more. The gene calls are TRBV4-1 and TRBJ1-3; TRBD1 matches 11 bases. Germline values: CDR1 MGHRA, CDR2 YSYEKL. J lost 8 bases, V lost 1 base, and 10 bases had no gene match. The CDR3 is made up of 17 amino acids. The CDR3 region is CASSQVRTGTGGHTIYF. In nucleotides, the CDR3 is TGCGCCAGCAGCCAAGTACGAACCGGGACAGGGGGACACACCATATATTTT.